This T cell receptor (beta chain) was documented in a study of neoadjuvant nivolumab and ipilimumab in lung cancer. Study results and limitations: Only two of four nivolumab-treated tumors gained richness and clonality by surgery. Pathologic regression was not significantly tied to TCR clonality. TCR receptors were sequenced in few samples. Pretherapy blood TCR richness correlated positively with resected tumor richness.

This clone occurred once. Its target is unknown. Measured with immunoSEQ multiplex PCR; TCRdb has only the in-frame clones, and not every one. Altogether around 7,300 clones are present, approximately 85% being singletons, with the ten largest covering roughly 6.6%. CDR1 is SNHLY, CDR2 FYNNEI, per germline. The CDR3 is made up of 13 amino acids. V lost 6 bases and J lost 2, with 9 bases in between. Sequenced material: tumor tissue, taken after neoadjuvant nivolumab, alone or with ipilimumab, at or shortly before surgery. The origin of this receptor is an adult with non-small cell lung cancer. This sequence joins TRBV2 and TRBJ2-3; D not resolved. CDR3 protein: CASRTEYTDTQYF. CDR3 sequence (DNA): TGTGCCAGCAGGACTGAGTACACAGATACGCAGTATTTT.